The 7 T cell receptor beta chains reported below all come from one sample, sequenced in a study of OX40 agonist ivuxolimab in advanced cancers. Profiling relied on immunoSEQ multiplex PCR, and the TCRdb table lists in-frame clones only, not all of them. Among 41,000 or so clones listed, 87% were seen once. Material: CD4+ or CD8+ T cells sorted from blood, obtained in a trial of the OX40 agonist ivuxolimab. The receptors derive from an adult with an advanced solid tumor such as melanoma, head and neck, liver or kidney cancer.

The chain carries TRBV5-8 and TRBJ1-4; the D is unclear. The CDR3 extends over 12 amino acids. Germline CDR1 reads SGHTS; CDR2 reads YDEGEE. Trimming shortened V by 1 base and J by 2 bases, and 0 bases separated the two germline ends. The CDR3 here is CASSLTNEKLFF. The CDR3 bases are TGTGCCAGCAGCTTGACTAATGAAAAACTGTTTTTT.

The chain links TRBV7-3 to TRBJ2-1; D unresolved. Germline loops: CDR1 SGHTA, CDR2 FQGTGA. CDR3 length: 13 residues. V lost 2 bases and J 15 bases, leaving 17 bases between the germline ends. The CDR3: CASSLQGAPLPFF. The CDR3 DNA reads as TGTGCCAGCAGCTTACAAGGTGCCCCATTGCCGTTCTTC.

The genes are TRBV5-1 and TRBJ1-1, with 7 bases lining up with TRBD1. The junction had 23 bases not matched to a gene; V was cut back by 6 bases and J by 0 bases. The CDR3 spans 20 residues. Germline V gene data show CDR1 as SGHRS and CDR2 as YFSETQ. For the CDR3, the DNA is TGCGCCAGCAACTGGGGGATCTTACAGGGGAGGGGTCTGTTGAACACTGAAGCTTTCTTT. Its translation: CASNWGILQGRGLLNTEAFF.

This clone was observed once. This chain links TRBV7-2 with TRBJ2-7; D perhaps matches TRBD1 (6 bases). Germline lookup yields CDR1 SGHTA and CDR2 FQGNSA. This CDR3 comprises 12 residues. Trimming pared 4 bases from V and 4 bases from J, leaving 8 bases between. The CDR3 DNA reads TGTGCCAGCAGCTACGACAGGTACGAGCAGTACTTC. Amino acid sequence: CASSYDRYEQYF.

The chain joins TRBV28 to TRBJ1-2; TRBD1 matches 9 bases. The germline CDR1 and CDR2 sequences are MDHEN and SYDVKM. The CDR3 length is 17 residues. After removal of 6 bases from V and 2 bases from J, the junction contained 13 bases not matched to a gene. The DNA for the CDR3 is TGTGCCAGCAGCCCCTCCGGGACAGGGTCGGCCAACTATGGCTACACCTTC. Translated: CASSPSGTGSANYGYTF.

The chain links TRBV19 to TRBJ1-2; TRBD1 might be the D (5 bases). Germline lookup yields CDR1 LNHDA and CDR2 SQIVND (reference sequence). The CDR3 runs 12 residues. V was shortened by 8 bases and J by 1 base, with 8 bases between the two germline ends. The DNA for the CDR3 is TGTGCCAGTGGGGGGATTAACTATGGCTACACCTTC. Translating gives CASGGINYGYTF.

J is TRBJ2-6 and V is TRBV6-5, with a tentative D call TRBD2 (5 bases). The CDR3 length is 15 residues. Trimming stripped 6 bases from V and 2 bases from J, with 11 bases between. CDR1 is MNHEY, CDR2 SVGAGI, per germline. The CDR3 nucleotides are TGTGCCAGCAGGTTCGGGGTGGCTGGGGCCAACGTCCTGACTTTC. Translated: CASRFGVAGANVLTF.